This is a list of T cell receptor beta chains from one sample in a study of blood T cell repertoires in COVID-19. This table comes from immunoSEQ multiplex PCR, and its TCRdb copy is limited to in-frame clones, with some not included. Here the sample spans a few hundred thousand clones, 92% being singletons. Sequenced sample: PBMCs or T cells enriched from blood (not recorded which). These receptors all stem from a woman younger than 45 who had recovered from COVID-19. Each CDR3 is given with its conserved first and last residue. The order of the fields is CDR3 protein, CDR3 DNA, V gene, D gene, clone size, J gene. A D gene is named only where the DNA matches it firmly. The listing skips clone size in some rows; elsewhere it reads once, few, many or a size class.

CDR3: CASSLLAGRNTEAFF
DNA: TGTGCCAGCAGCTTACTGGCAGGAAGAAACACTGAAGCTTTCTTT
V: TRBV11-3
D: .
size: .
J: TRBJ1-1

CDR3: CASSSQGDKEPQHF
DNA: TGTGCCAGCAGCTCACAGGGCGACAAGGAGCCCCAGCATTTT
V: TRBV7-9
D: .
size: few
J: TRBJ1-5

CDR3: CALRGSGNTIYF
DNA: TGTGCCTTAAGGGGATCCGGAAACACCATATATTTT
V: TRBV30
D: .
size: .
J: TRBJ1-3

CDR3: CASSLVAGTYEQYF
DNA: TGTGCCAGCAGCTTAGTGGCAGGGACCTACGAGCAGTACTTC
V: TRBV7-2
D: .
size: once
J: TRBJ2-7

CDR3: CASSLLWDSEAFF
DNA: TGTGCCAGCAGTTTGTTGTGGGACAGTGAAGCTTTCTTT
V: TRBV27
D: TRBD1
size: .
J: TRBJ1-1

CDR3: CASSLRYIFTDTQYF
DNA: TGTGCCAGCAGTTTGCGGTATATCTTCACAGATACGCAGTATTTT
V: TRBV27
D: .
size: .
J: TRBJ2-3

CDR3: CASSSGVGGLGNTEAFF
DNA: TGTGCCAGCAGCTCGGGGGTAGGGGGCTTGGGAAACACTGAAGCTTTCTTT
V: TRBV7-9
D: TRBD1
size: .
J: TRBJ1-1

CDR3: CASSPSLGQGYGYTF
DNA: TGTGCCAGCAGTCCCTCTTTGGGGCAGGGGTATGGCTACACCTTC
V: TRBV28
D: .
size: .
J: TRBJ1-2

CDR3: CASSVEMAGTYNSPLHF
DNA: TGTGCCAGCAGCGTAGAAATGGCAGGGACCTATAATTCACCCCTCCACTTT
V: TRBV9
D: .
size: once
J: TRBJ1-6

CDR3: CASSLDGYQPQHF
DNA: TGCGCCAGCAGCTTGGACGGGTATCAGCCCCAGCATTTT
V: TRBV5-1
D: .
size: .
J: TRBJ1-5

CDR3: CASSQDPAGQYEQYF
DNA: TGCGCCAGCAGCCAAGATCCGGCAGGGCAATACGAGCAGTACTTC
V: TRBV4-1
D: .
size: .
J: TRBJ2-7

CDR3: CASTLAREDYGYTF
DNA: TGTGCCAGCACCCTGGCGAGGGAGGACTATGGCTACACCTTC
V: TRBV7-2
D: .
size: .
J: TRBJ1-2

CDR3: CASSAPASGFYEQYF
DNA: TGTGCCAGCAGTGCCCCGGCTAGCGGATTTTACGAGCAGTACTTC
V: TRBV28
D: TRBD2
size: .
J: TRBJ2-7

CDR3: CASSGTQVQETQYF
DNA: TGTGCCAGCAGCGGGACACAGGTCCAAGAGACCCAGTACTTC
V: TRBV5-4
D: .
size: .
J: TRBJ2-5

CDR3: CASSPPDTLYTEAFF
DNA: TGTGCCAGCAGTCCCCCGGACACATTGTACACTGAAGCTTTCTTT
V: TRBV28
D: .
size: .
J: TRBJ1-1

CDR3: CASRFLGRAGNEQFF
DNA: TGTGCCAGTAGGTTTCTCGGGAGGGCTGGCAATGAGCAGTTCTTC
V: TRBV6-5
D: TRBD2
size: .
J: TRBJ2-1

CDR3: CASSQGGMGQETQYF
DNA: TGTGCCAGCAGCCAAGGAGGAATGGGTCAGGAGACCCAGTACTTC
V: TRBV3-1/TRBV3-2
D: .
size: .
J: TRBJ2-5

CDR3: CASSRAGLGGADTQYF
DNA: TGTGCCAGCAGCCGGGCAGGGTTGGGTGGCGCAGATACGCAGTATTTT
V: TRBV7-3
D: .
size: .
J: TRBJ2-3

CDR3: CASSPTGFPNYGYTF
DNA: TGTGCCAGTAGCCCAACAGGATTCCCCAACTATGGCTACACCTTC
V: TRBV19
D: .
size: once
J: TRBJ1-2

CDR3: CASSSDRNTEAFF
DNA: TGTGCCAGCAGTTCTGACAGGAACACTGAAGCTTTCTTT
V: TRBV12-3/TRBV12-4
D: .
size: .
J: TRBJ1-1

CDR3: CASSSAGTGGYGYTF
DNA: TGTGCCAGCAGCTCTGCCGGGACAGGAGGGTATGGCTACACCTTC
V: TRBV28
D: TRBD1
size: .
J: TRBJ1-2

CDR3: CASSPGTAAGEAFF
DNA: TGTGCCAGCAGCCCCGGGACAGCAGCCGGTGAGGCTTTCTTT
V: TRBV27
D: TRBD1
size: .
J: TRBJ1-1

CDR3: CASSKSGPSYEQYF
DNA: TGCGCCAGCAGCAAAAGCGGGCCCTCCTACGAGCAGTACTTC
V: TRBV23-1
D: .
size: once
J: TRBJ2-7

CDR3: CASSSGTATQMSYF
DNA: TGCGCCAGCAGCTCCGGGACAGCTACGCAGATGTCGTACTTC
V: TRBV5-1
D: TRBD1
size: .
J: TRBJ2-7

CDR3: CASSQDWRAGGYEQYF
DNA: TGCGCCAGCAGCCAAGATTGGCGGGCGGGAGGGTACGAGCAGTACTTC
V: TRBV4-1
D: TRBD2
size: .
J: TRBJ2-7

CDR3: CASRRGTDTQYF
DNA: TGTGCCAGCAGACGGGGAACAGATACGCAGTATTTT
V: TRBV7-2
D: .
size: .
J: TRBJ2-3

CDR3: CASSQKWGGPGSGANVLTF
DNA: TGTGCCAGCAGCCAAAAATGGGGGGGGCCCGGCTCTGGGGCCAACGTCCTGACTTTC
V: TRBV3-1/TRBV3-2
D: .
size: .
J: TRBJ2-6

CDR3: CATRLAAVYEQYF
DNA: TGTGCCACCCGTTTAGCGGCGGTATACGAGCAGTACTTC
V: TRBV24-1
D: .
size: .
J: TRBJ2-7

CDR3: CASSPPSGSLREQYF
DNA: TGTGCCAGCTCGCCTCCTAGCGGGAGCCTCCGCGAGCAGTACTTC
V: TRBV18
D: TRBD2
size: .
J: TRBJ2-7

CDR3: CASGQSNQPQHF
DNA: TGTGCCAGCGGCCAGAGCAATCAGCCCCAGCATTTT
V: TRBV28
D: .
size: .
J: TRBJ1-5

CDR3: CASSKRELESEQFF
DNA: TGTGCCAGCAGCAAAAGAGAACTAGAGTCAGAGCAGTTCTTC
V: TRBV9
D: .
size: .
J: TRBJ2-1

CDR3: CASSKSGTGGGYTEAFF
DNA: TGTGCCAGCAGCAAGTCCGGGACAGGGGGCGGTTACACTGAAGCTTTCTTT
V: TRBV7-2
D: TRBD1
size: .
J: TRBJ1-1

CDR3: CASSLRGQYYEQYF
DNA: TGTGCCAGCAGTTTAAGGGGACAGTACTACGAGCAGTACTTC
V: TRBV6-5
D: TRBD1
size: .
J: TRBJ2-7

CDR3: CASSLGREQKLFF
DNA: TGTGCCAGCAGCTTAGGCCGGGAGCAAAAACTGTTTTTT
V: TRBV7-6
D: .
size: once
J: TRBJ1-4

CDR3: CASRGRDLQETQYF
DNA: TGTGCCAGTAGGGGGAGGGATTTACAAGAGACCCAGTACTTC
V: TRBV19
D: TRBD2
size: .
J: TRBJ2-5

CDR3: CASSLERLAVSYNEQFF
DNA: TGTGCCAGCAGCTTAGAACGACTAGCGGTCTCCTACAATGAGCAGTTCTTC
V: TRBV11-3
D: TRBD2
size: .
J: TRBJ2-1

CDR3: CASRPGLAGGNVGELFF
DNA: TGTGCCAGTAGACCGGGACTAGCGGGAGGGAATGTCGGGGAGCTGTTTTTT
V: TRBV19
D: TRBD2
size: .
J: TRBJ2-2

CDR3: CASSLGDRGGYGYTF
DNA: TGCGCCAGCAGCTTGGGGGACAGGGGAGGCTATGGCTACACCTTC
V: TRBV5-1
D: TRBD1
size: .
J: TRBJ1-2

CDR3: CASSRPGGSYNEQFF
DNA: TGTGCCAGCTCACGGCCAGGGGGTTCCTACAATGAGCAGTTCTTC
V: TRBV18
D: TRBD1
size: .
J: TRBJ2-1

CDR3: CATSRGTSNEKLFF
DNA: TGTGCCACCAGCAGAGGGACATCAAATGAAAAACTGTTTTTT
V: TRBV15
D: .
size: .
J: TRBJ1-4

CDR3: CASSFQAQETQYF
DNA: TGTGCCAGCAGCTTCCAGGCTCAAGAGACCCAGTACTTC
V: TRBV5-8
D: .
size: .
J: TRBJ2-5

CDR3: CASSLGTHNEQFF
DNA: TGTGCCAGCAGTTTGGGGACACACAATGAGCAGTTCTTC
V: TRBV12-3/TRBV12-4
D: .
size: .
J: TRBJ2-1

CDR3: CASSLQRGNTGELFF
DNA: TGCGCCAGCAGCTTGCAGCGGGGGAACACCGGGGAGCTGTTTTTT
V: TRBV5-1
D: TRBD2
size: .
J: TRBJ2-2

CDR3: CASSQDETNYNEQFF
DNA: TGTGCCAGCAGCCAAGATGAAACTAACTACAATGAGCAGTTCTTC
V: TRBV4-2
D: .
size: .
J: TRBJ2-1

CDR3: CASRKPGQGDNQPQHF
DNA: TGTGCCAGCAGGAAACCGGGACAGGGTGACAATCAGCCCCAGCATTTT
V: TRBV28
D: TRBD1
size: once
J: TRBJ1-5